A single sample is the source of the 20 T cell receptor beta chains below, sequenced in a study of T cell repertoires in cytomegalovirus infection (dated by TCRdb to about 2019). No cognate antigen is known for these TCRs. For sequencing, an Illumina HiSeq 1500 was employed. TCRdb reprocessing: public reads trimmed at Q25 with fastp, clones called with MiXCR, in-frame beta chains kept. Entries that share a CDR3 protein sequence are merged under the most common genes and DNA. The sample records approximately 910,000 distinct CDR3 sequences, around 30% of which are singletons. Around an eighth of the sample goes to the ten largest clones. What the treatment or condition label conveys for this sample: in vitro stimulation with specific CMV peptide epitopes to enrich CMV-specific T cells. The sequencing here drew on cultured CD8+ T cells from PBMCs, taken from culture after CMV antigen stimulation. All receptors come from a human donor in good health (CMV status not recorded). Some clones in this sample may be carry-over from other donors' samples.

The chain links TRBV7-3 to TRBJ2-1; D is ambiguous. Looked up from germline, CDR1 is SGHTA and CDR2 is FQGTGA. The length of the CDR3 is 12 residues. Trimming took 3 bases from V and 8 from J, leaving 8 bases between them. The CDR3 loop is CASSFKSDEQFF. CDR3 DNA sequence: TGTGCCAGCAGCTTTAAATCCGATGAGCAGTTCTTC.

This clonotype was picked up a small number of times. The V gene is TRBV23-1, the J gene TRBJ2-3; D is undetermined. TRBV23-1 is flagged as an ORF with uncertain function. The V gene lost 4 bases and the J gene lost 7 bases, with 12 bases spanning the gap. CDR3 length equals 13 residues. CDR3: CASSLEKVNTQYF. The CDR3, as DNA: TGCGCCAGCAGTCTAGAGAAGGTGAATACGCAGTATTTT.

This clonotype was recorded at least ten times. The chain links TRBV7-6 to TRBJ2-2; weak D call: TRBD1 (6 bases). The CDR3 has 15 amino acids. The V end lost 5 bases, the J end lost 4 bases, and 14 bases lay between the germline ends. In germline, CDR1 is SGHVS, CDR2 FNYEAQ. CDR3 bases: TGTGCCAGCAGCCCTGCAGGGGTGGGCACCGGGGAGCTGTTTTTT. Its translation: CASSPAGVGTGELFF.

This clonotype was picked up many times. The genes are TRBV25-1 and TRBJ2-2, with TRBD1 matching 8 bases. The V gene's germline CDR1 is MGHDK and CDR2 SYGVNS. The ends lost 3 bases at V and 4 bases at J; junction bases unmatched: 7. The CDR3 loop spans 16 amino acids. The CDR3 nucleotides read TGTGCCAGCAGTGACTGGACAGGGCCGACCACCGGGGAGCTGTTTTTT. This translates into CASSDWTGPTTGELFF.

This clonotype was detected only a few times. V and J are TRBV7-6 and TRBJ1-5; D is unclear. The CDR3 is 15 residues long. Germline CDR1 reads SGHVS; CDR2 reads FNYEAQ. V lost 5 bases to trimming and J lost 0 bases, with 11 bases between them. As DNA, the CDR3 is TGTGCCAGCAGCCCAGTTCCCTTTAGCAATCAGCCCCAGCATTTT. It is translated as CASSPVPFSNQPQHF.

This chain connects TRBV15 to TRBJ2-3; D is uncertain. The length of the CDR3 is 12 residues. Germline CDR1 reads LNHNV; CDR2 reads YYDKDF (reference sequence). V was shortened by 2 bases and J by 2 bases, with 2 bases between the two germline ends. The chain's CDR3 is CATSRTTDTQYF. The CDR3 DNA sequence: TGTGCCACCAGCAGAACCACAGATACGCAGTATTTT.

The chain couples TRBV5-1 to TRBJ2-7, with 7 bases identical to TRBD2. CDR3 length equals 15 residues. Germline CDR1 and CDR2: SGHRS and YFSETQ. V dropped 3 bases and J dropped 3; count of bases not matched to a gene: 9. CDR3 in amino acids: CASSYRSGEDYEQYF. DNA of the CDR3: TGCGCCAGCAGCTACCGCAGCGGGGAAGACTACGAGCAGTACTTC.

A word on this clonotype: Germline and junction disagree at one end, which may indicate a read error. J is TRBJ2-3 and V is TRBV7-6; TRBD1 matches at 11 bases. Germline values: CDR1 SGHVS, CDR2 FNYEAQ. The CDR3 has 14 residues. CDR3 loop: CTSSEGTGGDTQYF. CDR3 sequence (DNA): TGTACCAGCAGTGAAGGGACAGGGGGGGATACGCAGTATTTT.

This clonotype was found a few times. The gene calls are TRBV10-1 and TRBJ1-1; D uncertain. CDR1 is WNHNN and CDR2 is SYGVQD in the germline V gene (reference sequence). Trimming shortened V by 4 bases and J by 1 base, and 7 bases separated the two germline ends. CDR3 length equals 13 residues. The chain's CDR3 is CASSVQPNTEAFF. CDR3 DNA sequence: TGCGCCAGCAGTGTACAGCCGAACACTGAAGCTTTCTTT.

This CDR3 reads CASSSGLPSYNEQFF. CDR3 DNA sequence: TGTGCCAGCAGTTCGGGACTGCCTTCCTACAATGAGCAGTTCTTC. The chain employs TRBV27 and TRBJ2-1; D perhaps matches TRBD2 (6 bases). This CDR3 comprises 15 residues. Germline V gene lookup returns CDR1 MNHEY and CDR2 SMNVEV (reference sequence). The V end lost 4 bases, the J end lost 1 base, and 11 bases lay between the germline ends.

The chain recombines TRBV5-4 with TRBJ2-7, with D perhaps TRBD1 (5 bases). This CDR3 has 15 residues. Germline CDR1 and CDR2: SGHNT and YYREEE (reference sequence). With 1 base removed from V and 3 bases from J, the gap between germline ends came to 14 bases. CDR3 sequence: CASSLKGQENYEQYV. CDR3 DNA: TGTGCCAGCAGCTTGAAGGGGCAGGAGAACTACGAGCAGTACGTC.

This chain joins TRBV4-3 and TRBJ2-3; no clear D gene. Looked up from germline, CDR1 is LGHNA and CDR2 is YSLEER. Trimming cost V 3 bases and J 5 bases, with 12 bases left between them. This CDR3 contains 14 residues. The CDR3 protein is CASSHDHPGDTQYF. The CDR3 DNA follows: TGCGCCAGCAGCCATGACCACCCCGGAGATACGCAGTATTTT.

J is TRBJ2-1 and V is TRBV6-6; no clear D gene. CDR1 MNHNY and CDR2 SVGAGI come from the germline V gene (reference sequence). The CDR3 covers 13 residues. The V end was cut by 2 bases, the J end by 6 bases, with 8 bases between. The CDR3 coding sequence is TGTGCCAGCAGTTACGTCCAGTCCAATGAGCAGTTCTTC. Encoded protein: CASSYVQSNEQFF.

This clonotype appeared a few times. The rearrangement uses TRBV12-5 and TRBJ1-1; 9 positions match TRBD1. This CDR3 comprises 17 residues. Losses at the gene ends were 4 bases for V and 4 bases for J; bases not matched to a gene: 13. Germline assignment: CDR1 LGHNT and CDR2 FRNRAP. The CDR3 bases are TGTGCTAGTGGTTGGGGGGACAGGGAGGAAATAGGCACTGAAGCTTTCTTT. This translates into CASGWGDREEIGTEAFF.

This clonotype has a count of ten or more. The V gene is TRBV7-2, the J gene TRBJ1-2; D not resolved. There are 13 residues in the CDR3. Trimming took 4 bases from V and 2 from J, leaving 8 bases between them. The V gene's germline CDR1 is SGHTA and CDR2 FQGNSA. In DNA form, the CDR3 reads TGTGCCAGCAGCTCCGACGGGAACTATGGCTACACCTTC. As protein: CASSSDGNYGYTF.

This clonotype was observed a few times. V gene TRBV11-2 combines with J gene TRBJ2-7; D gene unclear. This CDR3 has 15 residues. Germline assignment: CDR1 SGHAT and CDR2 FQNNGV. Trimming took 3 bases from V and 0 from J, leaving 12 bases between them. CDR3 in amino acids: CASSFRPASSYEQYV. The CDR3 DNA reads TGTGCCAGCAGCTTTAGACCAGCTAGCTCCTACGAGCAGTACGTC.

This clonotype was found a few times. The chain is built from TRBV4-2 and TRBJ2-1, with 9 bases matching TRBD2. After removal of 0 bases from V and 8 bases from J, the junction contained 14 bases not matched to a gene. Germline V gene lookup returns CDR1 LGHNA and CDR2 YNFKEQ. The CDR3 is 18 residues long. The CDR3 bases are TGTGCCAGCAGCCAAGATCGGGGACTAGCAGGCCTTAGGTATGAGCAGTTCTTC. It translates to CASSQDRGLAGLRYEQFF.

The V gene is TRBV13, the J gene TRBJ2-1; no clear D. This CDR3 is built from 15 residues. The V end was cut by 5 bases, the J end by 2 bases, with 13 bases between. Per germline, CDR1 PRHDT and CDR2 FYEKMQ (reference sequence). The CDR3 DNA reads TGTGCCAGCAGCCCCGTGGCTAACGCCTACAATGAGCAGTTCTTC. Its translation is CASSPVANAYNEQFF.

The V and J genes are TRBV6-8 and TRBJ1-1; D remains ambiguous. Between the trimmed V and J ends, which lost 2 bases and 3 bases, there was a span of 7 bases. CDR1 MNHGY and CDR2 SAAAGT come from the germline V gene. This CDR3 has 13 amino acids. As DNA, the CDR3 is TGTGCCAGCAGTTACGGTTCGGACACTGAAGCTTTCTTT. It codes for CASSYGSDTEAFF.

The gene calls are TRBV29-1 and TRBJ1-2; D unclear. V was pared by 4 bases and J by 4 bases, with 10 bases between. This CDR3 contains 12 residues. Germline V lookup: CDR1 SQVTM, CDR2 ANQGSEA. The CDR3 here is CSVGENLYGYTF. CDR3 in DNA: TGCAGCGTTGGAGAGAATCTCTATGGCTACACCTTC.